The 16 T cell receptor beta chains given below trace back to one sample, sequenced in a study of T cells after yellow fever vaccination. TCRdb re-called the 5' RACE reads with MiXCR, one entry per CDR3 protein. The sample lists 610,000 or so distinct CDR3 sequences, roughly 12% occurring once. The source material was PBMCs, sampled on the day of the yellow fever booster vaccination. These receptor sequences come from a man aged 25 to 40 who received the YFV17D yellow fever vaccine.

This clonotype was recorded a few times. The chain combines TRBV20-1 with TRBJ2-3; tentatively, D is TRBD1 or TRBD2 (5 bases each). Trimming cost V 5 bases and J 2 bases, with 11 bases left between them. The CDR3 spans 13 residues. Germline values: CDR1 DFQATT, CDR2 SNEGSKA (reference sequence). The CDR3 spells CSAPGRHTDTQYF. The CDR3 nucleotides are TGCAGTGCTCCGGGACGACACACAGATACGCAGTATTTT.

The chain links TRBV20-1 to TRBJ2-6; D remains unclear. V lost 3 bases and J lost 0, with 12 bases in between. CDR1 DFQATT and CDR2 SNEGSKA come from the germline V gene (reference sequence). The CDR3 is made up of 16 amino acids. The CDR3 DNA follows: TGCAGTGCTAGCAGGTCGACGCGCTCTGGGGCCAACGTCCTGACTTTC. Translating gives CSASRSTRSGANVLTF.

The J gene is TRBJ2-2, the V gene TRBV27; 8 bases match TRBD1. CDR3 length equals 19 residues. J lost 5 bases, V lost 4 bases, and 18 bases had no gene match. The germline V gene has CDR1 MNHEY and CDR2 SMNVEV (reference sequence). CDR3 protein: CASSSLNGQGRQVTGELFF. CDR3 nucleotides: TGTGCCAGCAGTTCCCTGAACGGACAGGGTAGGCAGGTGACCGGGGAGCTGTTTTTT.

The rearrangement joins TRBV11-2 to TRBJ2-1, with a possible D match to TRBD2 (5 bases). V gave up 1 base and J gave up 2 bases, with 9 bases separating them. CDR1 is SGHAT and CDR2 is FQNNGV in the germline V gene. The CDR3 is made up of 15 amino acids. This CDR3 reads CASSLGRGAYNEQFF. The DNA for the CDR3 is TGTGCCAGCAGCTTAGGTCGGGGAGCCTACAATGAGCAGTTCTTC.

This clonotype was counted between two and nine times. This chain connects TRBV5-5 to TRBJ1-4; 7 nucleotides align to TRBD1. With V trimmed by 7 bases and J by 0 bases, 6 bases remained unmatched. The germline gives CDR1 SGHKS, CDR2 YYEKEE (reference sequence). The CDR3 consists of 15 residues. The CDR3 spells CASGTGTATNEKLFF. CDR3 DNA: TGTGCCAGCGGCACCGGGACAGCAACTAATGAAAAACTGTTTTTT.

The chain combines TRBV6-5 with TRBJ2-5; 12 nucleotides line up with TRBD2. Losses at the gene ends were 2 bases for V and 4 bases for J; bases not matched to a gene: 11. The CDR3 has 18 residues. Germline CDR1 and CDR2: MNHEY and SVGAGI. CDR3 protein: CASSYKGASGREGETQYF. Here the CDR3 DNA reads TGTGCCAGCAGTTACAAGGGCGCTAGCGGGAGGGAGGGAGAGACCCAGTACTTC.

The V call is TRBV19, the J call TRBJ2-4; TRBD1 or TRBD2 may be the D gene (5 bases each). Germline V gene lookup returns CDR1 LNHDA and CDR2 SQIVND (reference sequence). V was shortened by 9 bases and J by 7 bases, with 10 bases between the two germline ends. The CDR3 contains 11 residues. The CDR3 reads CASAGTNIQYF. DNA for the CDR3: TGTGCCAGCGCCGGGACGAACATTCAGTACTTC.

The rearrangement links TRBV5-1 to TRBJ1-4; D is possibly TRBD1 (5 bases). Germline V CDR1 and CDR2: SGHRS, YFSETQ. The CDR3 contains 13 residues. The V end was cut by 1 base, the J end by 12 bases, with 13 bases between. CDR3 loop: CASSLILGVELFF. CDR3 bases: TGCGCCAGCAGCTTGATTTTAGGGGTGGAACTGTTTTTT.

V gene TRBV20-1 combines with J gene TRBJ2-7, with 9 bases identical to TRBD1. The CDR3 is 15 amino acids. Per germline, CDR1 DFQATT and CDR2 SNEGSKA (reference sequence). Trimming at V came to 2 bases and at J to 6 bases, leaving 11 bases not matched to a gene. The CDR3 is CSARYPGQGRREQYF. CDR3 nucleotides: TGCAGTGCTAGATATCCGGGACAGGGACGACGCGAGCAGTACTTC.

In this sample, this clonotype turned up many times. This chain links TRBV7-2 with TRBJ1-6, with D unresolved. Germline-derived CDR1 and CDR2 are SGHTA and FQGNSA. There are 15 residues in the CDR3. With 2 bases removed from V and 3 bases from J, the gap between germline ends came to 8 bases. Written as DNA, the CDR3 is TGTGCCAGCAGCTTAAAGGCAGTCTATAATTCACCCCTCCACTTT. Translated, it gives CASSLKAVYNSPLHF.

This clonotype was seen just once. CDR3 coding DNA: TGCGCCAGCAGCCAATTCGCCCTAGCGGGGGTTTCCTACGAGCAGTACTTC. This encodes CASSQFALAGVSYEQYF. J is TRBJ2-7 and V is TRBV4-1, with 10 bases that match TRBD2. Germline V gene lookup returns CDR1 MGHRA and CDR2 YSYEKL. Trimming at V came to 2 bases and at J to 1 base, leaving 8 bases not matched to a gene. The CDR3 sequence is 17 residues long.

In this sample, this clonotype turned up a few times. V usage is TRBV19 and J usage is TRBJ1-1; D ambiguous. Germline V gives CDR1 LNHDA, CDR2 SQIVND (reference sequence). Trimming took 4 bases from V and 3 from J, leaving 12 bases between them. This CDR3 has 14 residues. The CDR3 reads CASSNKPGYTEAFF. The DNA for the CDR3 is TGTGCCAGTAGTAACAAGCCGGGTTACACTGAAGCTTTCTTT.

V gene TRBV7-6 combines with J gene TRBJ2-2; TRBD2 is a possible D gene (5 bases). The V end lost 5 bases, the J end lost 5 bases, and 12 bases lay between the germline ends. The CDR3 length is 14 residues. Germline V gives CDR1 SGHVS, CDR2 FNYEAQ. The CDR3 loop is CASSPGLQTGELFF. CDR3 coding DNA: TGTGCCAGCAGCCCTGGACTGCAGACCGGGGAGCTGTTTTTT.

This clonotype appeared once. This chain connects TRBV30 to TRBJ2-1, with 10 nucleotides matching TRBD2. Germline CDR1 reads GTSNPN; CDR2 reads SVGIG (reference sequence). The CDR3 consists of 13 residues. The CDR3 DNA is TGTGCTCAAGGGACTAGCGCCTTTAGTGCGCAGTTCTTC. Translating gives CAQGTSAFSAQFF. Complete variable domain (other parts from reference TRBV30 and TRBJ2-1): SQTIHQWPATLVQPVGSPLSLECTVEGTSNPNLYWYRQAAGRGLQLLFYSVGIGQISSEVPQNLSASRPQDRQFILSSKKLLLSDSGFYLCAQGTSAFSAQFFGPGTRLTVL.

The chain links TRBV4-3 to TRBJ1-6, with D unresolved. V was pared by 4 bases and J by 8 bases, with 15 bases between. CDR1 LGHNA and CDR2 YSLEER come from the germline V gene. This CDR3 has 15 residues. This chain's CDR3 is CASSLSRKWDSPLHF. DNA of the CDR3: TGCGCCAGCAGCCTCAGTAGGAAGTGGGATTCACCCCTCCACTTT.

A few counts support this clonotype. The chain has TRBV28 and TRBJ2-7; TRBD2 matches 8 bases. This CDR3 comprises 15 residues. Germline V gene lookup returns CDR1 MDHEN and CDR2 SYDVKM. V lost 5 bases to trimming and J lost 5 bases; unmatched junction nucleotides: 11. CDR3 sequence reads: CASSPGSGSVNEQYF. CDR3 sequence (DNA): TGTGCCAGCAGTCCAGGGAGCGGGAGCGTGAACGAGCAGTACTTC.